A single sample is the source of the 25 T cell receptor beta chains below, sequenced in a study of cytomegalovirus exposure and HLA in healthy donors (dated by TCRdb to the late 2010s). Library construction relied on the immunoSEQ multiplex PCR assay. A mixture of 60 forward primers for TCR Vbeta segments and 13 reverse primers for TCR Jbeta segments was used in the multiplex PCR. The table was pulled from immuneACCESS by TCRdb, which kept in-frame rearrangements only. Such tables lose some clones; where checked, under half of the loss comes from unresolved V genes, and the rest has no known cause. The sample table shows 110,000 or so clones, and more than 60% are seen once. The ten top clones hold 5.6% of the sample. Sample: PBMCs. The source of these receptors is a male donor in good health and CMV-seronegative.

This sequence joins TRBV11-3 and TRBJ2-7; 13 nucleotides line up with TRBD2. This CDR3 is built from 15 residues. The germline V gene encodes CDR1 SGHNT and CDR2 YENEEA. V dropped 5 bases and J dropped 2; count of bases not matched to a gene: 3. CDR3 amino acids: CASSPGLAGTYEQYF. CDR3 nucleotide sequence: TGTGCCAGCAGCCCGGGACTAGCGGGGACCTACGAGCAGTACTTC.

To note about this clone: One end of the junction fails to match germline, which may point to a read error. The J gene is TRBJ1-5, the V gene TRBV7-9; possible D gene TRBD1, 6 bases. From germline, CDR1 is SEHNR and CDR2 FQNEAQ (reference sequence). CDR3 length: 14 residues. CDR3 sequence: CSSSKWGGDQPQHF. In DNA, the CDR3 is TGTTCCAGCAGCAAGTGGGGGGGCGACCAGCCCCAGCATTTT.

The chain carries TRBV7-9 and TRBJ1-4, with 8 positions matching TRBD1. Germline trimming cut 4 bases from V and 0 bases from J; bases unmatched to any gene: 7. This CDR3 contains 17 residues. CDR1 is SEHNR and CDR2 is FQNEAQ in the germline V gene (reference sequence). CDR3 in amino acids: CASSWRQGRATNEKLFF. The CDR3 coding sequence is TGTGCCAGCAGCTGGAGACAGGGGCGTGCAACTAATGAAAAACTGTTTTTT.

The chain carries TRBV2 and TRBJ2-5, with a possible D match to TRBD2 (5 bases). The DNA end lines up better with TRBJ2-7; the J call may be wrong. This CDR3 region has 13 residues. Germline V gene lookup returns CDR1 SNHLY and CDR2 FYNNEI. The DNA for the CDR3 is TGTGCCAGCAGCTCAGGCGGGTACTACGAGCAGTACTTC. Translated: CASSSGGYYEQYF.

The chain has TRBV2 and TRBJ2-2, with TRBD2 matching 14 bases. CDR1 and CDR2 (germline): SNHLY, FYNNEI. V lost 4 bases to trimming and J lost 9 bases; unmatched junction nucleotides: 4. There are 15 residues in the CDR3. Written as DNA, the CDR3 is TGTGCCAGCAGTGGGGGACTAGCGGGAGCTAGGGAGCTGTTTTTT. Its translation is CASSGGLAGARELFF.

Regarding this clone: At one of its ends the junction is not consistent with the germline gene, which may arise from a read error. The chain joins TRBV2 to TRBJ2-3; 9 bases match TRBD2. CDR1 is SNHLY, CDR2 FYNNEI, per germline. The CDR3 length is 15 residues. CDR3 nucleotides: TGTGTCAGCAGTGAATTGGGACTAGCCCCAGATACGCAGTATTTT. Protein: CVSSELGLAPDTQYF.

This sequence joins TRBV30 and TRBJ1-1; the match to TRBD1 covers 9 bases. Germline V gene sequence: CDR1 GTSNPN, CDR2 SVGIG (reference sequence). V shed 5 bases, J shed 6 bases, and the junction held 7 bases outside the gene matches. CDR3 length equals 13 residues. The CDR3 is CAWGQGPTSEAFF. As DNA, the CDR3 is TGTGCCTGGGGACAGGGGCCGACTTCTGAAGCTTTCTTT.

This clone was picked up one time. The chain links TRBV6-6 to TRBJ1-2; D might be TRBD1 (5 bases). V was cut by 0 bases and J by 4 bases, with 9 bases left in between. The CDR3 covers 14 residues. Germline-derived CDR1 and CDR2 are MNHNY and SVGAGI (reference sequence). DNA of the CDR3: TGTGCCAGCAGTTACTCTGTTCAGGGCTATGGCTACACCTTC. It translates to CASSYSVQGYGYTF.

The genes are TRBV11-3 and TRBJ2-7; 7 bases match TRBD2. CDR1 is SGHNT, CDR2 YENEEA, per germline. The CDR3 sequence is 15 residues long. Trimming cost V 0 bases and J 1 base; bases outside gene matches: 3. The CDR3 bases are TGTGCCAGCAGCTTAGATCGGGGGGAGTCCTACGAGCAGTACTTC. This gives the protein CASSLDRGESYEQYF. Using reference TRBV11-3 and TRBJ2-7 for the parts outside the CDR3, the full variable domain is EAGVVQSPRYKIIEKKQPVAFWCNPISGHNTLYWYLQNLGQGPELLIRYENEEAVDDSQLPKDRFSAERLKGVDSTLKIQPAELGDSAVYLCASSLDRGESYEQYFGPGTRLTVT.

The J gene is TRBJ1-2, the V gene TRBV28, with 10 bases aligning to TRBD1. Per germline, CDR1 MDHEN and CDR2 SYDVKM. Trimming at V came to 6 bases and at J to 8 bases, leaving 9 bases not matched to a gene. The CDR3 is made up of 14 amino acids. DNA for the CDR3: TGTGCCAGCAGCCTAGGGACAGGGGATCGCGGCTACACCTTC. Its protein product is CASSLGTGDRGYTF.

The chain joins TRBV6-5 to TRBJ2-7, with 7 bases identical to TRBD1. The V gene's germline CDR1 is MNHEY and CDR2 SVGAGI. V was clipped by 5 bases and J by 4 bases; unmatched bases: 5. The CDR3 length is 13 residues. The CDR3 coding sequence is TGTGCCAGCAGTCATGGGACAGAGTACGAGCAGTACTTC. Translating gives CASSHGTEYEQYF.

There are a few counts of this clone. V gene TRBV6-4 combines with J gene TRBJ2-1; 9 bases are shared with TRBD2. The CDR3 covers 16 residues. The germline V gene has CDR1 MRHNA and CDR2 SNTAGT. V gave up 0 bases and J gave up 7 bases; unmatched junction bases: 7. CDR3 protein: CASSDSLLAGTNEQFF. The CDR3 DNA is TGTGCCAGCAGTGACTCTCTGCTAGCGGGAACAAATGAGCAGTTCTTC.

This sequence joins TRBV2 and TRBJ1-5; D may be TRBD1 (5 bases). V lost 4 bases, J lost 4 bases, and 14 bases lay in between. The CDR3 length is 15 residues. CDR1 is SNHLY, CDR2 FYNNEI, per germline. This CDR3 reads CASSVEGGANQPQHF. The CDR3 DNA is TGTGCCAGCAGTGTCGAAGGCGGGGCAAATCAGCCCCAGCATTTT.

This chain joins TRBV5-6 and TRBJ2-2; D might be TRBD1 (5 bases). The CDR3 extends over 15 amino acids. Germline CDR1 SGHDT, CDR2 YYEEEE. The ends were cut back, 1 base at V and 4 bases at J, with 11 bases in the middle. The CDR3 sequence: CASSLFRTTTGELFF. CDR3 nucleotide sequence: TGTGCCAGCAGCTTGTTTCGGACAACCACCGGGGAGCTGTTTTTT.

The chain employs TRBV29-1 and TRBJ2-1, with 9 bases aligning to TRBD2. This CDR3 is built from 17 residues. The V gene end was trimmed by 7 bases and the J gene end by 7 bases; junction bases not matched to a gene: 20. Germline V CDR1 and CDR2: SQVTM, ANQGSEA. The CDR3 region is CSAPQASGKGALNEQFF. The DNA of the CDR3 is TGCAGCGCCCCGCAGGCTAGCGGGAAAGGGGCTTTAAATGAGCAGTTCTTC.

The rearrangement uses TRBV28 and TRBJ2-7, with 8 bases fitting TRBD1. CDR1 and CDR2 from the germline V gene are MDHEN and SYDVKM. The CDR3 loop spans 19 amino acids. V gave up 1 base and J gave up 0 bases; unmatched junction bases: 14. CDR3 sequence: CASSLYLARGHYISYEQYF. DNA for the CDR3: TGTGCCAGCAGTTTATACTTAGCCAGGGGGCACTATATCTCCTACGAGCAGTACTTC.

This clone was counted ten times or more. The V and J genes are TRBV10-3 and TRBJ2-7, with 14 positions matching TRBD2. V lost 7 bases and J lost 5; bases outside the gene matches: 4. Germline CDR1 reads ENHRY; CDR2 reads SYGVKD. This CDR3 contains 14 residues. CDR3 sequence reads: CAITPGLAGDEQYF. DNA of the CDR3: TGTGCCATCACTCCGGGACTAGCGGGAGACGAGCAGTACTTC.

This chain links TRBV5-4 with TRBJ2-3; D is unclear. V dropped 0 bases and J dropped 1 base, with 6 bases sitting between them. CDR1 and CDR2 from the germline V gene are SGHNT and YYREEE (reference sequence). The CDR3 runs 14 residues. This chain's CDR3 is CASSLASRTDTQYF. The CDR3 coding sequence is TGTGCCAGCAGCTTGGCGAGCCGCACAGATACGCAGTATTTT.

V gene TRBV19 combines with J gene TRBJ1-1; D is undetermined. V was clipped by 5 bases and J by 1 base, with 14 bases between them. Germline values: CDR1 LNHDA, CDR2 SQIVND (reference sequence). This CDR3 has 15 amino acids. The CDR3 DNA reads TGTGCCAGTAGTCGAGGTATGGGGAGGAACACTGAAGCTTTCTTT. It codes for CASSRGMGRNTEAFF.

The chain is built from TRBV7-3 and TRBJ1-1; no clear D. V was shortened by 4 bases and J by 1 base, with 7 bases between the two germline ends. Germline V gene sequence: CDR1 SGHTA, CDR2 FQGTGA. This CDR3 spans 13 amino acids. CDR3 DNA: TGTGCCAGCAGCTCCACAAAGAACACTGAAGCTTTCTTT. Translating gives CASSSTKNTEAFF.

V is TRBV5-1 and J is TRBJ2-3, with 7 bases lining up with TRBD2. The CDR3 sequence is 16 residues long. J gave up 3 bases and V 4 bases, and 11 bases lay outside the gene matches. Per the germline V gene, CDR1 is SGHRS and CDR2 is YFSETQ. The CDR3 loop is CASSENVAGQTDTQYF. In nucleotides, the CDR3 is TGCGCCAGCAGCGAAAATGTAGCGGGTCAGACAGATACGCAGTATTTT.

The rearrangement links TRBV19 to TRBJ1-1; D unresolved. Germline loops: CDR1 LNHDA, CDR2 SQIVND (reference sequence). V dropped 4 bases and J dropped 3 bases, with 9 bases sitting between them. The CDR3 totals 13 residues. CDR3 bases: TGTGCCAGTAGTAGGGCTTTGGACACTGAAGCTTTCTTT. It encodes CASSRALDTEAFF.

For this clone: A read error may account for a junction end that differs from germline. V gene TRBV7-9 combines with J gene TRBJ1-5, with TRBD1 as a possible D gene (6 bases). Germline lookup yields CDR1 SEHNR and CDR2 FQNEAQ (reference sequence). This CDR3 has 19 amino acids. CDR3 coding DNA: TGTTCCAGCAGCTTATTATCAATCCAAGGGGGGGATAGCAATCAGCCCCAGCATTTT. Translation: CSSSLLSIQGGDSNQPQHF.

This rearrangement joins TRBV11-2 to TRBJ2-7, with 7 bases aligning to TRBD1. Germline lookup yields CDR1 SGHAT and CDR2 FQNNGV. V lost 3 bases and J lost 2; bases outside the gene matches: 4. The CDR3 runs 14 residues. This chain's CDR3 is CASSFGTVPYEQYF. The DNA for the CDR3 is TGTGCCAGCAGCTTCGGGACAGTACCCTACGAGCAGTACTTC.

The rearrangement uses TRBV2 and TRBJ2-7, with TRBD1 matching over 10 bases. V trimming: 5 bases; J trimming: 2 bases; junction bases outside the gene matches: 3. CDR3 size: 14 residues. Germline loops: CDR1 SNHLY, CDR2 FYNNEI. The CDR3 nucleotides read TGTGCCAGCAGTCCGACAGGGGGCCCCTACGAGCAGTACTTC. Residues: CASSPTGGPYEQYF. The full variable domain, its missing parts supplied by reference TRBV2 and TRBJ2-7, is EPEVTQTPSHQVTQMGQEVILRCVPISNHLYFYWYRQILGQKVEFLVSFYNNEISEKSEIFDDQFSVERPDGSNFTLKIRSTKLEDSAMYFCASSPTGGPYEQYFGPGTRLTVT.